The T cell receptor beta chain under discussion was sequenced for a study of T cell responses to AZD1222 COVID-19 vaccine (dated by TCRdb to about 2021). Study-level background: TCR sequencing was performed for 230 to 250 trial participants, of whom about 200 were given two doses of AZD1222 and around 26 were given two doses of MenACWY control vaccine. Trial participants were enrolled by age into 18-55, 56-69 and 70-plus year subgroups, with about 150, 28 and 57 TCR-sequenced participants respectively.

Read against the paper, the sample's time point label means: about 28 days (+/-7) after the second vaccine dose. AZD1222 recipients with second doses at about 4 weeks or about 12 weeks were pooled, because spike-specific TCR depth and breadth did not differ between schedules. The vaccinee samples were drawn from two UK trials, COV001 and COV002, one of which was a single-blind randomized controlled phase 2/3 trial testing AZD1222 (ChAdOx1 nCoV-19) in healthy adults. Trial participant PBMC samples were collected at day 0 and day 28 after the second dose for TCRbeta chain sequencing. Regarding this clone: Its antigen target is currently unknown. No much larger clone exists at a distance of one base, and base qualities are not known.

The research as a whole found: Nearly half of unique spike-specific TCRs reportedly recognized epitopes outside regions mutated in the B.1.351 and B.1.1.7 variants. Only five or six AZD1222 recipients were SARS-CoV-2 seropositive at baseline, limiting conclusions about previously exposed vaccinees. The vaccine-associated CD4 TCRs covered the entire spike protein, and the dominant responses fell in regions 160-218 and 743-854. Participants were mostly white British and included more females than males, and it was suggested by the authors that clonal diversity may have been underestimated. Because no day 14 peak-response samples were available, repertoires were characterized only after the peak T cell response. After two AZD1222 doses, both the breadth and the depth of spike-specific TCRs were significantly higher than at day 0 and than in MenACWY recipients. In the small 56-69-year group, the increase in depth fell short of significance, most likely because of low power.

The CDR3 regions of human TCRbeta chains were analyzed by immunosequencing. The authors' pipeline ran thus. TCRs in the repertoires were compared against a reference library of SARS-CoV-2-specific TCRs that had been generated with the MIRA antigen-specificity platform. Breadth was defined as the fraction of unique TCRs that were SARS-CoV-2-associated. Depth was defined as the fraction of total T cells that were SARS-CoV-2-associated. Using the MIRA data, every spike-specific TCR was mapped to the spike region that the TCR reacted to and assigned to either a CD4 or a CD8 class. Log10-transformed breadth and depth values were compared by one-way ANOVA with Sidak's multiple comparisons tests. The table was pulled from immuneACCESS by TCRdb, which kept in-frame rearrangements only. Such tables lose some clones; where checked, under half of the loss comes from unresolved V genes, and the rest has no known cause. That table supplies the V and J calls and clone size; D and trimming were determined from the DNA. Across this sample there are 160,000 or so clones, with over 75% seen only once. The ten top clones hold approximately 4.3% of the sample.

CDR1 and CDR2 are read off the germline V gene as MNHEY and SVGAGI. V is reduced by 2 bases and J by 8 bases, leaving a spacing of 10 bases between them. Including the terminal cysteine and phenylalanine, the CDR3 comprises 13 residues. The only DNA kept is the CDR3, 39 bases in frame from the first base. The chain employs TRBV6-5 and TRBJ1-3, with the D gene uncertain. The specimen was peripheral blood, collected 28 days after the second AZD1222 dose. This receptor was identified in an adult who received the AZD1222 COVID-19 vaccine. The CDR3 reads CASSYRKSDTIYF. At the DNA level, the sequence is TGTGCCAGCAGTTACCGGAAGAGCGACACCATATATTTT.